This T cell receptor beta chain was retrieved from a study of blood T cell repertoires in COVID-19. About the research overall: Whether acute or convalescent, the COVID-19 samples came from the United States, Italy and Spain.

Repertoires were generated with immunoSEQ multiplex PCR, while TCRdb's copy carries only in-frame clones and drops some. Among tens of thousands of clones, around 90% were seen once, and the ten largest hold around 27%. This clone came up a few times. The CDR3 loop spans 18 amino acids. The trim removed 3 bases at V and 1 base at J, leaving 10 bases unmatched. Germline CDR1 and CDR2: SGHRS and YFSETQ. The J gene is TRBJ2-3, the V gene TRBV5-1; 11 bases map to TRBD1. The sequencing input was peripheral blood. The source of this sequence is a human donor in a cohort sampled during active COVID-19. This CDR3 is CASSWGQGVLIGTDTQYF. CDR3 coding DNA: TGCGCCAGCAGCTGGGGACAGGGGGTATTAATCGGCACAGATACGCAGTATTTT.